The 16 T cell receptor beta chains below come from one sample, sequenced in a study of blood T cell repertoires in COVID-19. Sequencing was performed with immunoSEQ multiplex PCR; in TCRdb, only in-frame clones are kept and a portion is missing. The sample has 200,000 or so clones, 70% to 85% seen once; the top ten hold approximately 2%. The material sequenced was peripheral blood. The receptors were gathered from a man aged 35 to 55 who had recovered from COVID-19.

This clone was observed a few times. The rearrangement links TRBV7-2 to TRBJ2-3; 8 nucleotides align to TRBD2. With V trimmed by 3 bases and J by 0 bases, 2 bases remained unmatched. This CDR3 contains 15 residues. Germline-derived CDR1 and CDR2 are SGHTA and FQGNSA. The CDR3 nucleotides are TGTGCCAGCAGCTTTAGCGGGGTTAGCACAGATACGCAGTATTTT. It translates to CASSFSGVSTDTQYF.

The V and J genes are TRBV30 and TRBJ2-2; D is undetermined. Trimming took off 3 bases at V and 7 bases at J, with 6 bases between the two ends. The CDR3 has 11 residues. The V gene's germline CDR1 is GTSNPN and CDR2 SVGIG (reference sequence). CDR3 nucleotides: TGTGCCTGGAGGGAGAACGGGGAGCTGTTTTTT. The encoded protein is CAWRENGELFF. Full variable domain (outside the CDR3, taken from reference TRBV30 and TRBJ2-2): SQTIHQWPATLVQPVGSPLSLECTVEGTSNPNLYWYRQAAGRGLQLLFYSVGIGQISSEVPQNLSASRPQDRQFILSSKKLLLSDSGFYLCAWRENGELFFGEGSRLTVL.

This chain uses TRBV4-2 with TRBJ1-1; TRBD1 might be the D (5 bases). With 5 bases removed from V and 1 base from J, the gap between germline ends came to 11 bases. Germline V lookup: CDR1 LGHNA, CDR2 YNFKEQ. The CDR3 length is 14 residues. The CDR3 region is CASSKTVENTEAFF. CDR3 nucleotides: TGTGCCAGCAGCAAGACAGTAGAGAACACTGAAGCTTTCTTT.

The rearrangement uses TRBV7-6 and TRBJ1-1; D unclear. Germline V CDR1 and CDR2: SGHVS, FNYEAQ. This CDR3 region has 14 residues. V lost 4 bases, J lost 1 base, and 10 bases lay in between. In DNA, the CDR3 is TGTGCCAGCAGCTCAGACCCAGGGAACACTGAAGCTTTCTTT. Translation: CASSSDPGNTEAFF.

The chain employs TRBV3-1 (or the pseudogene TRBV3-2) and TRBJ1-2; D perhaps matches TRBD1 (5 bases). Germline values: CDR1 LGHDT, CDR2 YNNKEL (reference sequence). The CDR3 totals 14 residues. The ends were cut back, 4 bases at V and 4 bases at J, with 13 bases in the middle. CDR3 in DNA: TGTGCCAGCAGCCTAACTCAGGGTTCCTATGGCTACACCTTC. Translating gives CASSLTQGSYGYTF.

The rearrangement uses TRBV6-6 and TRBJ1-4, with TRBD1 identical over 7 bases. Per germline, CDR1 MNHNY and CDR2 SVGAGI (reference sequence). The trim removed 7 bases at V and 2 bases at J, leaving 10 bases unmatched. The CDR3 spans 16 residues. The CDR3 reads CASKGPTGTTNEKLFF. DNA for the CDR3: TGTGCCAGCAAGGGCCCGACAGGGACGACTAATGAAAAACTGTTTTTT.

The chain joins TRBV29-1 to TRBJ1-2; tentatively, D is TRBD1 (5 bases). The CDR3 has 14 residues. The ends were cut back, 3 bases at V and 0 bases at J, with 11 bases in the middle. Germline assignment: CDR1 SQVTM and CDR2 ANQGSEA. The CDR3 protein is CSVEEGWPNYGYTF. CDR3 coding DNA: TGCAGCGTTGAGGAGGGGTGGCCTAACTATGGCTACACCTTC.

The CDR3 region has the DNA TGCGCCAGCAGTAGGCCGGGACAGGGGCACACCGGGGAGCTGTTTTTT. This codes for CASSRPGQGHTGELFF. This chain uses TRBV23-1 with TRBJ2-2; 10 bases fit TRBD1. TRBV23-1 is assigned to the ORF class and has an uncertain function. The CDR3 consists of 16 residues. V lost 5 bases, J lost 3 bases, and 6 bases stayed unmatched.

CDR3 loop: CASTLALGGTQYF. The CDR3 region has the DNA TGTGCCAGCACCCTAGCCCTCGGGGGGACCCAGTACTTC. The genes are TRBV12-3 or TRBV12-4 and TRBJ2-5, with a tentative D call TRBD2 (6 bases). This CDR3 region has 13 residues. The V gene lost 7 bases and the J gene lost 7 bases, with 16 bases spanning the gap.

The chain joins TRBV27 to TRBJ2-6, with 8 bases that match TRBD2. The CDR3 consists of 18 residues. The ends lost 2 bases at V and 0 bases at J; junction bases unmatched: 6. CDR1 MNHEY and CDR2 SMNVEV come from the germline V gene (reference sequence). The CDR3 DNA reads as TGTGCCAGCAGTTTAGCGGGGGGCTTAAGCTCTGGGGCCAACGTCCTGACTTTC. Residues: CASSLAGGLSSGANVLTF.

The chain carries TRBV18 and TRBJ2-5, with unresolved D. The CDR3 is 14 residues long. The germline V gene has CDR1 KGHSH and CDR2 LQKENI. The V end was cut by 5 bases, the J end by 1 base, with 11 bases between. The CDR3 is CASSKLSTQETQYF. The DNA for the CDR3 is TGTGCCAGCTCAAAACTATCCACCCAAGAGACCCAGTACTTC.

This chain uses TRBV6-5 with TRBJ1-2, with D unclear. The CDR3 spans 11 residues. V was clipped by 6 bases and J by 3 bases, with 5 bases between them. Germline V gene data show CDR1 as MNHEY and CDR2 as SVGAGI. In DNA form, the CDR3 reads TGTGCCAGCAGCTCGGACTATGGCTACACCTTC. It yields the protein CASSSDYGYTF.

The chain has TRBV12-5 and TRBJ2-1; TRBD1 matches at 9 bases. J lost 2 bases, V lost 6 bases, and 8 bases had no gene match. Germline CDR1 reads LGHNT; CDR2 reads FRNRAP. The CDR3 contains 16 residues. CDR3: CASGPGTGRPYNEQFF. CDR3 bases: TGTGCTAGTGGACCCGGGACAGGGAGGCCCTACAATGAGCAGTTCTTC.

This clone was picked up one time. This rearrangement joins TRBV9 to TRBJ2-1; D is perhaps TRBD1 (7 bases). CDR1 is SGDLS, CDR2 YYNGEE, per germline. There are 14 residues in the CDR3. Trimming took off 4 bases at V and 8 bases at J, with 16 bases between the two ends. In nucleotides, the CDR3 is TGTGCCAGCAGCCCCGGGACAGCTAGCGATGAGCAGTTCTTC. Protein sequence: CASSPGTASDEQFF.

The V call is TRBV30, the J call TRBJ2-3, with TRBD1 matching over 8 bases. The CDR3 consists of 15 residues. Trimming removed 2 bases from V and 5 bases from J; junction bases left unmatched: 9. The germline V gene encodes CDR1 GTSNPN and CDR2 SVGIG (reference sequence). The CDR3 reads CAWSSTFRGQDTQYF. The CDR3 DNA is TGTGCCTGGAGTTCAACTTTCAGGGGGCAAGATACGCAGTATTTT.

The chain couples TRBV19 to TRBJ1-2, with no clear D. This CDR3 spans 15 amino acids. Per germline, CDR1 LNHDA and CDR2 SQIVND (reference sequence). Trimming shortened V by 4 bases and J by 4 bases, and 16 bases separated the two germline ends. For the CDR3, the DNA is TGTGCCAGTAGTACAGACGGAGCTAAGATCTATGGCTACACCTTC. As protein: CASSTDGAKIYGYTF.